Described below is a single TCR beta chain sequence and its context. These data come from a study of blood T cell repertoires in COVID-19. At the level of the study: Samples came from the United States, Italy and Spain, spanning acute and convalescent COVID-19.

The CDR3 extends over 15 amino acids. CDR1 and CDR2 (germline): SGHNT, YYREEE (reference sequence). The germline V and J ends were trimmed by 0 bases and 1 base, with 10 bases remaining between them. Original analysis: Estimation of nucleated cell counts relied on the amplification of reference gene primers. The assay was immunoSEQ multiplex PCR, and TCRdb's table has in-frame clones only and misses some. From that table come the V and J calls and clone size; the DNA was used to work out D and trimming. Of some 72,000 clones listed, approximately 90% are singletons. This receptor was identified in a man aged 55 to 70 with acute or convalescent COVID-19. V and J are TRBV5-4 and TRBJ2-5; D gene uncertain. Sequences were obtained from peripheral blood. The CDR3 spells CASSLERRTQETQYF. The CDR3 DNA follows: TGTGCCAGCAGCTTGGAGAGGAGAACCCAAGAGACCCAGTACTTC.